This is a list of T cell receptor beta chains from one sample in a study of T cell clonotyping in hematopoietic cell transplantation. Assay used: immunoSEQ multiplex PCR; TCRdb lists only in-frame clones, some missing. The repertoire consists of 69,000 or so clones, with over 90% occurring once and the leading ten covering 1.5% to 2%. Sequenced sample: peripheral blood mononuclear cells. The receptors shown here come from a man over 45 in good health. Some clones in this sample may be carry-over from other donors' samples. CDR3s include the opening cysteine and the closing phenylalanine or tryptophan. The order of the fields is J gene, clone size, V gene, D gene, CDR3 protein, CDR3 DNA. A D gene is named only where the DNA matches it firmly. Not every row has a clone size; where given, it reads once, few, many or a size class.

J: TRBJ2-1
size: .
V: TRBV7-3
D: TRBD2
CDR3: CASSPNPGLAFNEQFF
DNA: TGTGCCAGCAGCCCCAATCCGGGACTAGCGTTCAATGAGCAGTTCTTC

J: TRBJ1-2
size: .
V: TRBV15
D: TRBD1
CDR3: CATSPGQGYGYTF
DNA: TGTGCCACCAGCCCTGGACAGGGGTATGGCTACACCTTC

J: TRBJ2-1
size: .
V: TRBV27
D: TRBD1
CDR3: CATSNRQGAHNEQFF
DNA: TGTGCCACCTCAAATCGACAGGGGGCCCACAATGAGCAGTTCTTC

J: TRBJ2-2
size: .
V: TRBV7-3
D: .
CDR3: CASSPTGTGELFF
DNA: TGTGCCAGCAGCCCCACGGGTACCGGGGAGCTGTTTTTT

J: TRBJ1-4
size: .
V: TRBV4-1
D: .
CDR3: CASSGEETTNEKLFF
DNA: TGCGCCAGCAGCGGGGAGGAAACAACTAATGAAAAACTGTTTTTT

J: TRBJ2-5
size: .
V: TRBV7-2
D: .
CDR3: CASSLGLRETQYF
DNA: TGTGCCAGCAGCTTAGGACTAAGAGAGACCCAGTACTTC

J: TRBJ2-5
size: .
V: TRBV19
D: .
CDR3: CASSIGSDLGETQYF
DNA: TGTGCCAGTAGTATTGGCAGCGACCTCGGGGAGACCCAGTACTTC

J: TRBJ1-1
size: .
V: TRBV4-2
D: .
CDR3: CASSQEIGGHTEAFF
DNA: TGTGCCAGCAGCCAAGAAATAGGTGGGCACACTGAAGCTTTCTTT

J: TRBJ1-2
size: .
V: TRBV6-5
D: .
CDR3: CASSYQGLGNGYTF
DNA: TGTGCCAGCAGTTACCAGGGGCTAGGTAATGGCTACACCTTC

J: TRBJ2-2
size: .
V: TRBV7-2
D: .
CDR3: CASSMNTGELFF
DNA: TGTGCCAGCAGTATGAACACCGGGGAGCTGTTTTTT

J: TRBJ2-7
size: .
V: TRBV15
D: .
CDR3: CATSPRTSPPYEQYF
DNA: TGTGCCACCAGCCCTCGGACATCCCCCCCCTACGAGCAGTACTTC

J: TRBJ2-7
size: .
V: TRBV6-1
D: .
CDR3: CASSATDRPTPYEQYF
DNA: TGTGCCAGCAGTGCCACTGACAGACCAACCCCCTACGAGCAGTACTTC

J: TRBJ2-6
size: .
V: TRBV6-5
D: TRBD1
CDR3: CASSSTGGLLTF
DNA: TGTGCCAGCAGTTCCACAGGGGGACTCCTGACTTTC

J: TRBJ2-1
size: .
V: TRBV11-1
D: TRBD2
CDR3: CASSLESWGLGYNEQFF
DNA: TGTGCCAGCAGCTTAGAATCGTGGGGACTAGGGTACAATGAGCAGTTCTTC

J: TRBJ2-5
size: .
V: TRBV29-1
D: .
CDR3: CSVIPQETQYF
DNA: TGCAGCGTGATACCTCAAGAGACCCAGTACTTC

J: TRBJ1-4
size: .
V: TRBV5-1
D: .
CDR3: CASMSEPPTELFF
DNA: TGCGCCAGCATGAGTGAACCGCCGACGGAACTGTTTTTT

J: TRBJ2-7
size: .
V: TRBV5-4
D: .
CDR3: CASSLGGMGEQYF
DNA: TGTGCCAGCAGCTTGGGAGGGATGGGCGAGCAGTACTTC

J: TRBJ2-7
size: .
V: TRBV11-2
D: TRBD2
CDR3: CASSSHGGRSSYEQYF
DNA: TGTGCCAGCAGCTCCCACGGCGGGAGGAGCTCCTACGAGCAGTACTTC

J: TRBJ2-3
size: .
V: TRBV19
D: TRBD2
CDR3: CASTPSGGYTQYF
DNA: TGTGCCAGTACGCCTAGCGGGGGGTATACGCAGTATTTT

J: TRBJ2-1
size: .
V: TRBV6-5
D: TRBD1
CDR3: CASSLRQGEVDEQFF
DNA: TGTGCCAGCAGCCTCCGACAGGGGGAGGTCGATGAGCAGTTCTTC

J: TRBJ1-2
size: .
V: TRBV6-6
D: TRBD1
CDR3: CASLTGGDGYTF
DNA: TGTGCCAGCCTAACAGGGGGGGATGGCTACACCTTC

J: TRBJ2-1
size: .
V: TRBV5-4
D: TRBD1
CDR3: CASSLGGGAGGLYNEQFF
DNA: TGTGCCAGCAGCTTGGGGGGTGGTGCAGGGGGCCTCTACAATGAGCAGTTCTTC

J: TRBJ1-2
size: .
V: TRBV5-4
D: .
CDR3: CASSGMLGYTF
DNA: TGTGCCAGCAGCGGCATGCTGGGCTACACCTTC

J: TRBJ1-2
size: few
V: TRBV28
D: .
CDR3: CASSYTYGYTF
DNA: TGTGCCAGCAGTTACACCTATGGCTACACCTTC

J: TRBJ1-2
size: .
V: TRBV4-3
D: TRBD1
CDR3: CASSQGSTGGYYGYTF
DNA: TGCGCCAGCAGCCAAGGGAGTACAGGGGGCTACTATGGCTACACCTTC

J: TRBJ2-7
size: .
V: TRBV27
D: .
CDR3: CASSFFGGAEVGEQYF
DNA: TGTGCCAGCAGTTTTTTTGGGGGGGCTGAGGTTGGCGAGCAGTACTTC

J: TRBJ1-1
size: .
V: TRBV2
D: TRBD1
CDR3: CASSKQGAQLEAFF
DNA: TGTGCCAGCAGTAAACAGGGGGCCCAACTTGAAGCTTTCTTT

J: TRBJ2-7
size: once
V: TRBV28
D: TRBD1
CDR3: CASSHTTGTGDYEQYF
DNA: TGTGCCAGCAGCCATACTACCGGGACAGGGGACTACGAGCAGTACTTC

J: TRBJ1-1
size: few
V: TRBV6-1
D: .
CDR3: CASRDINMNTEAFF
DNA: TGTGCCAGCAGAGACATCAATATGAACACTGAAGCTTTCTTT

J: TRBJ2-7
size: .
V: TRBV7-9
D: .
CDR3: CASSHAAGNYEQYF
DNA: TGTGCCAGCAGCCACGCCGCGGGGAACTACGAGCAGTACTTC

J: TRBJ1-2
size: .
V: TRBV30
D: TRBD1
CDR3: CAWRGTGGGYGYTF
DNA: TGTGCCTGGAGGGGGACAGGGGGCGGGTATGGCTACACCTTC

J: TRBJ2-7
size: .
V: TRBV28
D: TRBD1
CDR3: CASTRGQGYEQYF
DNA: TGTGCCAGCACCCGGGGACAGGGCTACGAGCAGTACTTC

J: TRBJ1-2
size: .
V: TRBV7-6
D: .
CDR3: CASSLGVGLNYGYTF
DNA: TGTGCCAGCAGCTTAGGGGTCGGCCTTAACTATGGCTACACCTTC

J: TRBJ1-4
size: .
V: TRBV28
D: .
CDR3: CASSVSTGTNEKLFF
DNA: TGTGCCAGCAGTGTCAGTACAGGGACAAATGAAAAACTGTTTTTT

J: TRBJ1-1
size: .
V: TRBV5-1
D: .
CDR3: CASRPGPGLNTEAFF
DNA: TGCGCCAGCAGGCCCGGCCCGGGCCTCAACACTGAAGCTTTCTTT

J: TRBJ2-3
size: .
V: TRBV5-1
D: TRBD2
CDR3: CASSLGAGGTDTQYF
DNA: TGCGCCAGCAGCTTGGGAGCGGGGGGAACAGATACGCAGTATTTT

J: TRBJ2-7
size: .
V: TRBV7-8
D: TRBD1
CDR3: CASSSSNDRVSYEQYF
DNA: TGTGCCAGCAGCAGTAGTAATGACAGGGTCTCCTACGAGCAGTACTTC

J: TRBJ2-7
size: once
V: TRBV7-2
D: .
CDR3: CASSKRTAYYEQYF
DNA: TGTGCCAGCAGCAAAAGGACAGCCTACTACGAGCAGTACTTC

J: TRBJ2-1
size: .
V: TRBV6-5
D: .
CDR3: CASDKRGDEQFF
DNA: TGTGCCAGCGATAAAAGGGGTGATGAGCAGTTCTTC

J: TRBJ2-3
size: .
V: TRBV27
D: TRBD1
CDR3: CASSSWTGDTDTQYF
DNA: TGTGCCAGCAGTTCTTGGACAGGGGACACAGATACGCAGTATTTT

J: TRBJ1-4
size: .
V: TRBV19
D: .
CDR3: CASRPGPTEKLFF
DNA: TGTGCCAGCCGCCCGGGACCTACAGAAAAACTGTTTTTT

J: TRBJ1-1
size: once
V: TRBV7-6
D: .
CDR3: CASSLVQETEAFF
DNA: TGTGCCAGCAGCTTAGTACAGGAGACTGAAGCTTTCTTT

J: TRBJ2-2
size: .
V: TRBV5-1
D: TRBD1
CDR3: CASSFTGGEVGELFF
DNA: TGCGCCAGCAGCTTTACAGGGGGCGAAGTCGGGGAGCTGTTTTTT

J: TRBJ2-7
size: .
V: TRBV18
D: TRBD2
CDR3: CASSPRADGTSSSEQYF
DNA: TGTGCCAGCTCACCAAGGGCGGACGGGACTAGTTCTTCCGAGCAGTACTTC

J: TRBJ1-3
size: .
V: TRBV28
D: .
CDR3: CASSTSGNTIYF
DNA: TGTGCCAGCAGTACCTCTGGAAACACCATATATTTT

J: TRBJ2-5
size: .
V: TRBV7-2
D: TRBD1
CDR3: CASSLGGTGGAETQYF
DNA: TGTGCCAGCAGCTTAGGGGGGACAGGGGGCGCAGAGACCCAGTACTTC

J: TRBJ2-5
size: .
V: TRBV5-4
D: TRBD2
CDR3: CASSRGTSGHQETQYF
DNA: TGTGCCAGCAGCCGTGGGACTAGCGGGCACCAAGAGACCCAGTACTTC

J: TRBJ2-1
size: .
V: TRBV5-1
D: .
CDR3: CASSLGVLGTNEQFF
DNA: TGCGCCAGCAGCTTGGGGGTTCTCGGGACCAATGAGCAGTTCTTC

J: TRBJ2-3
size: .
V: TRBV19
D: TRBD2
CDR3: CASSIGREPPPDTQYF
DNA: TGTGCCAGTAGTATCGGGCGGGAGCCGCCCCCAGATACGCAGTATTTT

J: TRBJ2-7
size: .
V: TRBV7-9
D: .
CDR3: CASRGAPYEQYF
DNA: TGTGCCAGCCGCGGGGCCCCCTACGAGCAGTACTTC

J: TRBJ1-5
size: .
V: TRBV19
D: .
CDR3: CASSRGLGASPQHF
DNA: TGTGCCAGTAGTAGAGGGCTGGGGGCATCGCCCCAGCATTTT

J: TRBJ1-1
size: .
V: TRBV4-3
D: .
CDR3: CASSPYSGLTTEAFF
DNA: TGCGCCAGCAGCCCCTATTCGGGACTGACCACTGAAGCTTTCTTT

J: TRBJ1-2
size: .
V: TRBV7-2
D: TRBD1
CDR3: CASSDYTQGVGGYTF
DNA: TGTGCCAGCAGCGATTATACACAGGGGGTTGGTGGCTACACCTTC

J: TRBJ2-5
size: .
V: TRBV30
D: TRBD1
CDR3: CAWARMMTGGYQETQYF
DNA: TGTGCCTGGGCGAGGATGATGACAGGGGGCTACCAAGAGACCCAGTACTTC

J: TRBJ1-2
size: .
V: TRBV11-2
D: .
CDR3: CASSLDHEGSHGYTF
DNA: TGTGCCAGCAGCTTAGATCACGAGGGTTCTCATGGCTACACCTTC

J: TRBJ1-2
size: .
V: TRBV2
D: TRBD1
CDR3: CATQIGTDYGYTF
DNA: TGTGCCACCCAGATCGGGACAGACTATGGCTACACCTTC

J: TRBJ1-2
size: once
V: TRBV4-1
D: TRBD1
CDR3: CASSQGESGTGWDGYTF
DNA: TGCGCCAGCAGCCAAGGGGAATCGGGGACAGGGTGGGATGGCTACACCTTC

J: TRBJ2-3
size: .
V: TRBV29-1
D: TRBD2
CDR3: CSPKLLAGGGTDTQYF
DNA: TGCAGCCCTAAGCTCCTAGCGGGAGGTGGCACAGATACGCAGTATTTT

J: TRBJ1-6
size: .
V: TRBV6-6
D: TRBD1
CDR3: CASSYRDRGNSPLHF
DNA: TGTGCCAGCAGTTACCGGGACAGAGGTAATTCACCCCTCCACTTT